The 21 T cell receptor beta chains below come from one sample, sequenced in a study of graft-versus-host responses after intestinal transplantation. Data came from immunoSEQ multiplex PCR; TCRdb stores just in-frame clones and leaves some out. The table lists about 97,000 clones, about nine tenths of them singletons. Here the sequenced sample was PBMCs, taken 450 to 460 days after intestinal transplant. All receptors come from a human patient who received an intestinal transplant, so some T cells may come from the graft donor.

The gene calls are TRBV6-1 and TRBJ2-1, with a possible D match to TRBD2 (7 bases). The CDR3 consists of 14 residues. The germline V gene encodes CDR1 MNHNS and CDR2 SASEGT. This chain's CDR3 is CALAGALFPGEQFF. The CDR3 nucleotides read TGTGCGCTGGCGGGGGCCCTTTTCCCAGGTGAGCAGTTCTTC.

Concerning this clone: Other DNA sequences from this sample encode an identical CDR3 as well. The genes are TRBV9 and TRBJ1-1; weak D call: TRBD1 (6 bases). Trimming took 0 bases from V and 5 from J, leaving 8 bases between them. CDR3 length: 13 residues. Germline CDR1 is SGDLS and CDR2 is YYNGEE. The CDR3 reads CASSVGGATEAFF. CDR3 coding DNA: TGTGCCAGCAGCGTAGGGGGGGCGACTGAAGCTTTCTTT. Drawing the rest from reference TRBV9 and TRBJ1-1, the complete variable domain is DSGVTQTPKHLITATGQRVTLRCSPRSGDLSVYWYQQSLDQGLQFLIQYYNGEERAKGNILERFSAQQFPDLHSELNLSSLELGDSALYFCASSVGGATEAFFGQGTRLTVV.

The chain carries TRBV5-1 and TRBJ2-7; no definite D call. From germline, CDR1 is SGHRS and CDR2 YFSETQ. The CDR3 is 14 residues long. The V and J ends lost 4 bases and 0 bases respectively, with 11 bases between them. The CDR3 coding sequence is TGCGCCAGCAGCCCTGGACCGAGCTCCTACGAGCAGTACTTC. Residues: CASSPGPSSYEQYF. Full variable domain (remainder filled in from reference TRBV5-1 and TRBJ2-7): KAGVTQTPRYLIKTRGQQVTLSCSPISGHRSVSWYQQTPGQGLQFLFEYFSETQRNKGNFPGRFSGRQFSNSRSEMNVSTLELGDSALYLCASSPGPSSYEQYFGPGTRLTVT.

V gene TRBV10-3 combines with J gene TRBJ2-1; D ambiguous. The ends were cut back, 4 bases at V and 9 bases at J, with 4 bases in the middle. The CDR3 is made up of 10 amino acids. Germline V gene data show CDR1 as ENHRY and CDR2 as SYGVKD. CDR3 nucleotide sequence: TGTGCCATCAGTGGCGGTGAGCAGTTCTTC. It codes for CAISGGEQFF.

The CDR3 loop reads CASSHPRVKTYEQYF. CDR3 DNA: TGTGCCAGCAGCCACCCCCGTGTGAAGACCTACGAGCAGTACTTC. The chain is built from TRBV5-8 and TRBJ2-7; D gene unclear. There are 15 residues in the CDR3. Deletions cut 4 bases from V and 2 bases from J, with 16 bases between. Germline loops: CDR1 SGHTS, CDR2 YDEGEE. The whole variable domain, filled in from reference TRBV5-8 and TRBJ2-7, reads EAGVTQSPTHLIKTRGQQATLRCSPISGHTSVYWYQQALGLGLQFLLWYDEGEERNRGNFPPRFSGRQFPNYSSELNVNALELEDSALYLCASSHPRVKTYEQYFGPGTRLTVT.

The rearrangement uses TRBV4-1 and TRBJ1-6; 11 bases fit TRBD1. The CDR3 consists of 13 residues. The J segment lost 7 bases and the V segment lost 8 bases, leaving 1 base of the junction unmatched. CDR1 MGHRA and CDR2 YSYEKL come from the germline V gene. Written as DNA, the CDR3 is TGCGCCAGCCGGGACAGGGGGAATTCACCCCTCCACTTT. This translates into CASRDRGNSPLHF.

The J gene is TRBJ1-6, the V gene TRBV5-1; D unresolved. This CDR3 comprises 15 residues. Trimming left V 5 bases short and J 5 bases short, with 14 bases between. CDR1 is SGHRS and CDR2 is YFSETQ in the germline V gene. CDR3 sequence (DNA): TGCGCCAGCAGATCGGGTAGGAAGGATAATTCACCCCTCCACTTT. The encoded protein is CASRSGRKDNSPLHF.

The chain couples TRBV6-5 to TRBJ1-2; D remains ambiguous. CDR1 and CDR2 (germline): MNHEY, SVGAGI. The V end was cut by 5 bases, the J end by 3 bases, with 16 bases between. This CDR3 comprises 15 residues. Here the CDR3 reads CASSSPTDRDYGYTF. The CDR3 nucleotides read TGTGCCAGCAGTAGCCCTACAGACCGAGACTATGGCTACACCTTC.

This sequence joins TRBV2 and TRBJ1-5; possibly TRBD1 for D (5 bases). The CDR3 length is 14 residues. V was shortened by 6 bases and J by 3 bases, with 12 bases between the two germline ends. Germline V CDR1 and CDR2: SNHLY, FYNNEI. Written as DNA, the CDR3 is TGTGCCAGCAGCCCGTCAGGGTTCAATCAGCCCCAGCATTTT. Translation gives CASSPSGFNQPQHF. The full variable domain, its missing parts supplied by reference TRBV2 and TRBJ1-5, is EPEVTQTPSHQVTQMGQEVILRCVPISNHLYFYWYRQILGQKVEFLVSFYNNEISEKSEIFDDQFSVERPDGSNFTLKIRSTKLEDSAMYFCASSPSGFNQPQHFGDGTRLSIL.

This chain joins TRBV29-1 and TRBJ1-3; no clear D gene. This CDR3 is 14 amino acids long. V was pared by 6 bases and J by 1 base, with 13 bases between. CDR1 and CDR2 from the germline V gene are SQVTM and ANQGSEA. Here the CDR3 DNA reads TGCAGCGTCCGTGGCCGTCAGTCTGGAAACACCATATATTTT. This sequence encodes CSVRGRQSGNTIYF.

The chain carries TRBV18 and TRBJ2-7; D not resolved. With 3 bases removed from V and 2 bases from J, the gap between germline ends came to 11 bases. The CDR3 totals 14 residues. Germline V gives CDR1 KGHSH, CDR2 LQKENI. The CDR3 DNA is TGTGCCAGCTCACCCCCCCAGGAAACCTACGAGCAGTACTTC. It specifies CASSPPQETYEQYF.

The rearrangement uses TRBV5-8 and TRBJ1-2; 7 bases match TRBD1. Germline trimming cut 4 bases from V and 5 bases from J; bases unmatched to any gene: 11. The CDR3 loop spans 15 amino acids. Germline lookup yields CDR1 SGHTS and CDR2 YDEGEE. CDR3 in amino acids: CASSARGGPRYGYTF. The CDR3 DNA sequence: TGTGCCAGCAGCGCCCGAGGGGGCCCAAGATATGGCTACACCTTC.

The chain combines TRBV7-6 with TRBJ1-6; 9 positions match TRBD1. The trim removed 7 bases at V and 9 bases at J, leaving 4 bases unmatched. CDR1 is SGHVS, CDR2 FNYEAQ, per germline. This CDR3 spans 13 amino acids. This CDR3 reads CASNTGGGSPLHF. CDR3 bases: TGTGCCAGCAATACAGGGGGCGGTTCACCCCTCCACTTT. The full variable domain, completed using reference TRBV7-6 and TRBJ1-6, is GAGVSQSPRYKVTKRGQDVALRCDPISGHVSLYWYRQALGQGPEFLTYFNYEAQQDKSGLPNDRFSAERPEGSISTLTIQRTEQRDSAMYRCASNTGGGSPLHFGNGTRLTVT.

The CDR3 DNA sequence: TGTGCCAGCAGTGGGGGACAGGGGCCCACAGATACGCAGTATTTT. Protein: CASSGGQGPTDTQYF. The rearrangement uses TRBV7-3 and TRBJ2-3; 10 nucleotides agree with TRBD1. Germline values: CDR1 SGHTA, CDR2 FQGTGA. This CDR3 spans 15 amino acids. V shed 6 bases and J 2 bases; nucleotides not matched to a gene: 5. The entire variable domain, with the rest obtained from reference TRBV7-3 and TRBJ2-3, is as follows: GAGVSQTPSNKVTEKGKYVELRCDPISGHTALYWYRQSLGQGPEFLIYFQGTGAADDSGLPNDRFFAVRPEGSVSTLKIQRTERGDSAVYLCASSGGQGPTDTQYFGPGTRLTVL.

This chain joins TRBV2 and TRBJ2-2; 11 positions agree with TRBD1. Germline V lookup: CDR1 SNHLY, CDR2 FYNNEI. The CDR3 runs 14 residues. The J segment lost 6 bases and the V segment lost 6 bases, leaving 3 bases of the junction unmatched. This CDR3 reads CASSEGQGAGELFF. CDR3 coding DNA: TGTGCCAGCAGCGAGGGACAGGGGGCCGGGGAGCTGTTTTTT.

J is TRBJ1-2 and V is TRBV7-2; no reliable D call. Germline V gene sequence: CDR1 SGHTA, CDR2 FQGNSA. The V end was cut by 5 bases, the J end by 7 bases, with 11 bases between. This CDR3 comprises 12 residues. The CDR3 protein is CASSPRALGYTF. In nucleotides, the CDR3 is TGTGCCAGCAGCCCAAGGGCCCTTGGCTACACCTTC. The whole variable domain, filled in from reference TRBV7-2 and TRBJ1-2, reads GAGVSQSPSNKVTEKGKDVELRCDPISGHTALYWYRQSLGQGLEFLIYFQGNSAPDKSGLPSDRFSAERTGGSVSTLTIQRTQQEDSAVYLCASSPRALGYTFGSGTRLTVV.

The chain employs TRBV6-5 and TRBJ2-5, with a possible D match to TRBD2 (6 bases). Per the germline V gene, CDR1 is MNHEY and CDR2 is SVGAGI. Trimming removed 2 bases at V and 5 bases at J, with 6 bases between. This CDR3 contains 12 residues. As DNA, the CDR3 is TGTGCCAGCAGTTACGCGGGGGAGACCCAGTACTTC. Amino acids: CASSYAGETQYF.

The rearrangement links TRBV12-5 to TRBJ1-1; the match to TRBD1 covers 8 bases. The germline gives CDR1 LGHNT, CDR2 FRNRAP. After removal of 7 bases from V and 5 bases from J, the junction contained 6 bases not matched to a gene. CDR3 length equals 13 residues. Here the CDR3 DNA reads TGTGCTAGTGACCCAAACAGGGGGACTGAAGCTTTCTTT. Amino acid sequence: CASDPNRGTEAFF.

The V call is TRBV6-6, the J call TRBJ1-5, with D uncertain. The length of the CDR3 is 15 residues. Germline V gene data show CDR1 as MNHNY and CDR2 as SVGAGI (reference sequence). The V end lost 6 bases, the J end lost 3 bases, and 15 bases lay between the germline ends. CDR3 DNA: TGTGCCAGCAGCCCCGGACGGTCCACCAATCAGCCCCAGCATTTT. Its translation: CASSPGRSTNQPQHF.

CDR3 nucleotide sequence: TGTGCCAGCAAGGTGATGGCAGGGGGCCGCTACGAGCAGTACTTC. It translates to CASKVMAGGRYEQYF. The genes are TRBV27 and TRBJ2-7, with 8 bases identical to TRBD1. The CDR3 runs 15 residues. The V segment lost 7 bases and the J segment 3 bases; nucleotides outside the gene matches: 11. Germline V gives CDR1 MNHEY, CDR2 SMNVEV (reference sequence).

V usage is TRBV10-2 and J usage is TRBJ2-7; TRBD2 is a possible D gene (5 bases). The germline V gene has CDR1 WSHSY and CDR2 SAAADI. The CDR3 contains 14 residues. Trimming pared 6 bases from V and 3 bases from J, leaving 15 bases between. This CDR3 reads CASRREIGYYEQYF. The CDR3 coding sequence is TGCGCCAGCAGGAGGGAGATAGGGTACTACGAGCAGTACTTC.